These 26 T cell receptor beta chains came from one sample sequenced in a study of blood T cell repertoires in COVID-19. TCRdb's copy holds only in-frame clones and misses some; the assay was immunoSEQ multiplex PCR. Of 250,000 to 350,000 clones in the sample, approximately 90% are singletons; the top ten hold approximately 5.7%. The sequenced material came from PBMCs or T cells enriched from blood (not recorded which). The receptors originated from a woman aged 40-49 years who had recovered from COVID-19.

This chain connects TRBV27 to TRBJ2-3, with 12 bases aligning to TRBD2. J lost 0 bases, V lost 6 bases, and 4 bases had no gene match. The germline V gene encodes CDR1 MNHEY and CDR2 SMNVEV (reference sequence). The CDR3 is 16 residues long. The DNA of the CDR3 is TGTGCCAGCAGGCTACTAGCGGGGGGTAGCACAGATACGCAGTATTTT. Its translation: CASRLLAGGSTDTQYF.

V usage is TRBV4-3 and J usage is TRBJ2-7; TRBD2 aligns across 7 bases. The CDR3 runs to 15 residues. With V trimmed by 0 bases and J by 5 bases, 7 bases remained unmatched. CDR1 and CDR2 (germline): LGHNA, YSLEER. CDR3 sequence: CASSQERGRADEQYF. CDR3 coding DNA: TGCGCCAGCAGCCAAGAAAGAGGGAGGGCCGACGAGCAGTACTTC.

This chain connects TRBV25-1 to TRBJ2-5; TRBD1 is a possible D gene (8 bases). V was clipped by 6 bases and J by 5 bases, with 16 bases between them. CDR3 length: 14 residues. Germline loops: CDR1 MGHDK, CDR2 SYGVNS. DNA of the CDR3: TGTGCCAGCAGAAAACAGGGGGGGGACGAGACCCAGTACTTC. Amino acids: CASRKQGGDETQYF.

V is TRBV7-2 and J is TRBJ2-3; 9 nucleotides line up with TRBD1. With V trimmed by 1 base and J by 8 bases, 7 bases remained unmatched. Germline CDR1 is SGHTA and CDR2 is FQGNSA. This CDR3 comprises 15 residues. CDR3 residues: CASSLGDRESGTQYF. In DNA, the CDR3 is TGTGCCAGCAGCTTAGGGGACAGGGAATCCGGTACGCAGTATTTT.

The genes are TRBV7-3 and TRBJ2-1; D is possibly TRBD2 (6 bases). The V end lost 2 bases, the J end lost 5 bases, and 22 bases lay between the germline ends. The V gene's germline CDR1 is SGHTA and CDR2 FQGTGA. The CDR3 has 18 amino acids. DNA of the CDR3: TGTGCCAGCAGCTTATATCCGCGTCGGCGGGAAGGCGACAATGAGCAGTTCTTC. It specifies CASSLYPRRREGDNEQFF.

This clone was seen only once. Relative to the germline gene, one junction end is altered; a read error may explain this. CDR3 region: CASSGQGGGVLSF. The CDR3 bases are TGTGCCAGCAGTGGACAAGGGGGCGGGGTTTTATCATTC. This chain uses TRBV25-1 with TRBJ1-2; 7 nucleotides match TRBD1. Germline CDR1 and CDR2: MGHDK and SYGVNS. The CDR3 extends over 13 amino acids.

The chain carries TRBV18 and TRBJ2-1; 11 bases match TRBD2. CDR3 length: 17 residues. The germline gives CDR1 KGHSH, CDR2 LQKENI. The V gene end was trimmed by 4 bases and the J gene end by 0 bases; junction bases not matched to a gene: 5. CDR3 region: CASSQRLAGHSYNEQFF. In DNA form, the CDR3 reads TGTGCCAGCTCACAAAGACTAGCGGGACACTCCTACAATGAGCAGTTCTTC.

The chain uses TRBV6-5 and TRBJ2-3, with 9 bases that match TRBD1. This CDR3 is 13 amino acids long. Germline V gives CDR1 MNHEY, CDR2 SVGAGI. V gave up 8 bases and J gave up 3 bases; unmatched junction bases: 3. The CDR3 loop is CASPGQGTDTQYF. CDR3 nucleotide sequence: TGTGCCAGCCCTGGACAGGGGACAGATACGCAGTATTTT.

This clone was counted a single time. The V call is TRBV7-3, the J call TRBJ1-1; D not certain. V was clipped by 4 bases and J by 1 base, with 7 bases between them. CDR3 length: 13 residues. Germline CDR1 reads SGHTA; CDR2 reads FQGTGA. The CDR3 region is CASSSYRNTEAFF. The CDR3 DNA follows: TGTGCCAGCAGCTCGTACAGGAACACTGAAGCTTTCTTT.

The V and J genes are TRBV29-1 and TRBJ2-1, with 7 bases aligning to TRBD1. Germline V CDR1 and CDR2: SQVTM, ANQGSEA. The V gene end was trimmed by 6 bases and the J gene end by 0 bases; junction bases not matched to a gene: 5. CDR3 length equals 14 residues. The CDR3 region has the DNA TGCAGCGTCGAGGACAGGATCTCCTACAATGAGCAGTTCTTC. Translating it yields CSVEDRISYNEQFF.

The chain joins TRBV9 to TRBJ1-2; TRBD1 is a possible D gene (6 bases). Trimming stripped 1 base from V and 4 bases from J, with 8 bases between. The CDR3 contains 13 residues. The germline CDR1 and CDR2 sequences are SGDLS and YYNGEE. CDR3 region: CASSVQGGYGYTF. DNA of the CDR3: TGTGCCAGCAGCGTACAAGGGGGCTATGGCTACACCTTC.

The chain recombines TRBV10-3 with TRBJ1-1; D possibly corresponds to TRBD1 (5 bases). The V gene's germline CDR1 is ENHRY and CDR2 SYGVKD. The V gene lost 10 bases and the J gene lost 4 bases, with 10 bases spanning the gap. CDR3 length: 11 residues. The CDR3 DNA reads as TGTGCCACCCAGGGATCCACTGAAGCTTTCTTT. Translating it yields CATQGSTEAFF.

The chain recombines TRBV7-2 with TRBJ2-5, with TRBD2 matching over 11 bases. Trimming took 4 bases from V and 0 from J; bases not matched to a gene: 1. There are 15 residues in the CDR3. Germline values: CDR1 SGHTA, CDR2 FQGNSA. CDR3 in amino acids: CASSWTSGYQETQYF. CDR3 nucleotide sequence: TGTGCCAGCAGCTGGACTAGCGGGTACCAAGAGACCCAGTACTTC.

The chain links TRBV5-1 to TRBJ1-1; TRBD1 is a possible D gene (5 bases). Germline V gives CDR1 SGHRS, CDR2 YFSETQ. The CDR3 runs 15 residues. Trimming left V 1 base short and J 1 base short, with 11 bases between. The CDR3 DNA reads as TGCGCCAGCAGCTTGCTAGGGGAGGAGAACACTGAAGCTTTCTTT. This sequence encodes CASSLLGEENTEAFF.

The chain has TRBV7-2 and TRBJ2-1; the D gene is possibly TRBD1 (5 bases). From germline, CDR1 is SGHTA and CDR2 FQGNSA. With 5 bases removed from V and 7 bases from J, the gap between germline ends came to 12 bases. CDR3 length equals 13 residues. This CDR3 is CASSLGKGNEQFF. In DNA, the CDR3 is TGTGCCAGCAGCCTAGGAAAGGGGAATGAGCAGTTCTTC.

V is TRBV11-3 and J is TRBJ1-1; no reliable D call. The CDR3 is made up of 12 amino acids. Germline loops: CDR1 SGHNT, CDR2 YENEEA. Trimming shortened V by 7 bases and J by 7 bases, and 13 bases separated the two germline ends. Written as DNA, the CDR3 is TGTGCCAGCACTCGAGTGACGGGTGAAGCTTTCTTT. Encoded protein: CASTRVTGEAFF.

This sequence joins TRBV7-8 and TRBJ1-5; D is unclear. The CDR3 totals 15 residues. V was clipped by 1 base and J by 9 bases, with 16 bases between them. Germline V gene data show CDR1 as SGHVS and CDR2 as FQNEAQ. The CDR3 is CASSLDLAGDRPQHF. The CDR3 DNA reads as TGTGCCAGCAGCTTAGACCTTGCGGGTGACCGGCCCCAGCATTTT.

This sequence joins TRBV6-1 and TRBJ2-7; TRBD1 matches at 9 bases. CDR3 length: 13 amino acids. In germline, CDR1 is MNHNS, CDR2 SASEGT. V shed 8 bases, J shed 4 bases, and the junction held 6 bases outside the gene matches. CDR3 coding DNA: TGTGCCAGCGGGGGACAGGGTCCTTACGAGCAGTACTTC. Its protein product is CASGGQGPYEQYF.

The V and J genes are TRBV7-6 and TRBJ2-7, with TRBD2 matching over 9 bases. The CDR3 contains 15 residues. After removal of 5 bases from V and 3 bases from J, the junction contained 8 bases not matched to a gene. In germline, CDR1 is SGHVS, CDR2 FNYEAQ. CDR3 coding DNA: TGTGCCAGCAGCCCAAATAGCGGGAGTTACTACGAGCAGTACTTC. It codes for CASSPNSGSYYEQYF.

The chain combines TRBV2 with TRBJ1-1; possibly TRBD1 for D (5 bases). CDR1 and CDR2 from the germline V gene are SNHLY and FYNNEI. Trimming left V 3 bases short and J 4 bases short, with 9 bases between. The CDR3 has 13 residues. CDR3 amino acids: CASSDDSRTEAFF. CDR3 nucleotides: TGTGCCAGCAGTGATGACAGTCGCACTGAAGCTTTCTTT.

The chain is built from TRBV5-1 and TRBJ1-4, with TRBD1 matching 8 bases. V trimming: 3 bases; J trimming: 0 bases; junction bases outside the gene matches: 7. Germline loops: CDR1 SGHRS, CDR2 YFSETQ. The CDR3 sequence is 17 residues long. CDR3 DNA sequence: TGCGCCAGCAGCTCCCCGACAGGGGATGCAACTAATGAAAAACTGTTTTTT. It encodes CASSSPTGDATNEKLFF.

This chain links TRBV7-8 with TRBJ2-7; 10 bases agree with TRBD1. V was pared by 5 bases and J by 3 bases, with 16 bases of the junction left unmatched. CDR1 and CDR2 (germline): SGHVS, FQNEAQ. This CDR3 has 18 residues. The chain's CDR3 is CASSLTTNRDRGYYEQYF. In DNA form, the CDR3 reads TGTGCCAGCAGCCTAACCACAAACCGGGACAGGGGCTACTACGAGCAGTACTTC.

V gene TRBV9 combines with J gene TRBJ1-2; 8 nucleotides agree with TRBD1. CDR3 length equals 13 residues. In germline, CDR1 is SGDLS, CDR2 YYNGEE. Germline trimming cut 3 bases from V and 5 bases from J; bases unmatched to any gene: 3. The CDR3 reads CASSADRVYGYTF. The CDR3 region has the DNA TGTGCCAGCAGCGCGGACAGGGTGTATGGCTACACCTTC.

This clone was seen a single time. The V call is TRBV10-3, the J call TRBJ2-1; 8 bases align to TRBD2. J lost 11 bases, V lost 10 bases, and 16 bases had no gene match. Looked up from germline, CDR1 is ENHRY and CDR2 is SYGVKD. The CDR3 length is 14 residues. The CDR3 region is CATKQSQTSGQQFF. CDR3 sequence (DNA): TGTGCCACTAAGCAGAGCCAAACTAGCGGTCAGCAGTTCTTC.

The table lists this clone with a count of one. CDR3: CASRREGTVEEQYF. The DNA of the CDR3 is TGTGCCAGCAGACGGGAGGGCACCGTAGAGGAGCAGTACTTC. The rearrangement joins TRBV7-2 to TRBJ2-7, with 8 bases that match TRBD2. The CDR3 is 14 residues long. Per germline, CDR1 SGHTA and CDR2 FQGNSA. With V trimmed by 6 bases and J by 7 bases, 11 bases remained unmatched.

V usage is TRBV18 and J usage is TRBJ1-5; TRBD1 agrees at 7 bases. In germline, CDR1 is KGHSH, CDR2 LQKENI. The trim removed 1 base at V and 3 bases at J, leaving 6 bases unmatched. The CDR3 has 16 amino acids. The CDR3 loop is CASSPRQGGINQPQHF. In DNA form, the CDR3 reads TGTGCCAGCTCACCACGACAGGGAGGTATCAATCAGCCCCAGCATTTT.